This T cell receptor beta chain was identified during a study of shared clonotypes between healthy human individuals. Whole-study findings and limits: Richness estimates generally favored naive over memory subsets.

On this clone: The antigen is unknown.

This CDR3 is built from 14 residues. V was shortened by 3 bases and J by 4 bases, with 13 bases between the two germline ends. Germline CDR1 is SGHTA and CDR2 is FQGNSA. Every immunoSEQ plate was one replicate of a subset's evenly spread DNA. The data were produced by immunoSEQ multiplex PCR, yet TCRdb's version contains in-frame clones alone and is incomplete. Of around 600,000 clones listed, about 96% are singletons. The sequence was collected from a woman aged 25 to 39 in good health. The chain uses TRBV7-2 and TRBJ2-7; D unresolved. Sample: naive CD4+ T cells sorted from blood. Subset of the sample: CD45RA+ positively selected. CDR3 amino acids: CASSFQGIPYEQYF. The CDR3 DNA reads TGTGCCAGCAGCTTTCAAGGAATACCTTACGAGCAGTACTTC.